The present entry profiles one T cell receptor beta chain with its context. Some clones are missing from TCRdb's copy, which holds only in-frame ones; the method was immunoSEQ multiplex PCR. The repertoire holds some 64,000 clones, approximately 90% seen once, with around 1.2% in the top ten. V lost 8 bases, J lost 0 bases, and 10 bases lay in between. CDR3 length equals 13 residues. Germline CDR1 reads SNHLY; CDR2 reads FYNNEI. This sample stems from a study of control samples from healthy donors and cancer patients. Specimen: PBMCs. V is TRBV2 and J is TRBJ1-1; D remains ambiguous. The receptor's source is a woman between 45 and 60 years old with colorectal cancer. CDR3 DNA sequence: TGTGCCAGCCGACGGGAGATGAACACTGAAGCTTTCTTT. Translated: CASRREMNTEAFF.